Below are 20 T cell receptor beta chains sequenced from a single sample in a study of blood T cells in healthy people across ages (dated by TCRdb to between 2015 and 2016). Libraries were constructed by 5' RACE. This sample was sequenced with an Illumina HiSeq 2500. A second roughly 6 to 12 cycle PCR used a sample-barcoded 5' primer and a J-beta primer mix. TCRdb handled the public reads itself, with Q25 trimming in fastp and clone calling in MiXCR, and kept productive beta chains. Rows with one shared CDR3 protein collapse into an entry with the most common genes and DNA. This sample is represented by approximately 830,000 distinct CDR3 sequences; 55% to 65% of them were singletons. Together, the top ten hold about 30% of the sample. Sequenced material: blood. Receptor source: a man under 40 in good health.

V usage is TRBV5-8 and J usage is TRBJ1-2; tentatively, D is TRBD1 (5 bases). The CDR3 spans 14 residues. Trimming left V 4 bases short and J 4 bases short, with 14 bases between. CDR1 SGHTS and CDR2 YDEGEE come from the germline V gene. CDR3 sequence: CASSQGDLSYGYTF. CDR3 DNA sequence: TGTGCCAGCAGCCAGGGCGACCTTTCCTATGGCTACACCTTC.

V and J are TRBV7-3 and TRBJ1-1; D is ambiguous. Germline CDR1 SGHTA, CDR2 FQGTGA. This CDR3 contains 13 residues. Trimming shortened V by 5 bases and J by 1 base, and 8 bases separated the two germline ends. The CDR3 protein is CASSALPNTEAFF. The CDR3, as DNA: TGTGCCAGCAGCGCCCTGCCGAACACTGAAGCTTTCTTT.

The gene calls are TRBV29-1 and TRBJ2-4; the D gene is possibly TRBD1 (6 bases). V lost 6 bases and J lost 1, with 16 bases in between. The CDR3 totals 15 residues. Germline CDR1 SQVTM, CDR2 ANQGSEA. CDR3 sequence (DNA): TGCAGCGTCCGAGACAGGTATCAGGCCAAAAACATTCAGTACTTC. This codes for CSVRDRYQAKNIQYF.

This clonotype was seen just once. This sequence joins TRBV20-1 and TRBJ2-3; 8 positions match TRBD2. The trim removed 6 bases at V and 0 bases at J, leaving 8 bases unmatched. This CDR3 has 15 amino acids. The germline CDR1 and CDR2 sequences are DFQATT and SNEGSKA (reference sequence). The chain's CDR3 is CSAAGGGLSTDTQYF. The CDR3 DNA follows: TGCAGTGCGGCCGGCGGGGGGCTAAGCACAGATACGCAGTATTTT.

The J gene is TRBJ2-2, the V gene TRBV28; D might be TRBD1 (6 bases). Trimming cost V 6 bases and J 4 bases, with 9 bases left between them. Germline assignment: CDR1 MDHEN and CDR2 SYDVKM. CDR3 size: 13 residues. For the CDR3, the DNA is TGTGCCAGCAGGGGCAGGGGCACCGGGGAGCTGTTTTTT. It yields the protein CASRGRGTGELFF.

The rearrangement links TRBV7-2 to TRBJ2-3; D is uncertain. With 6 bases removed from V and 3 bases from J, the gap between germline ends came to 13 bases. The CDR3 contains 14 residues. Germline V gene lookup returns CDR1 SGHTA and CDR2 FQGNSA. CDR3 amino acids: CASSKAPTTDTQYF. The CDR3 DNA reads as TGTGCCAGCAGTAAGGCCCCTACGACAGATACGCAGTATTTT.

The chain combines TRBV3-1 with TRBJ2-4; TRBD1 matches at 10 bases. The DNA end favors TRBJ2-7, so the J call may be wrong. This CDR3 has 16 amino acids. Germline-derived CDR1 and CDR2 are LGHDT and YNNKEL (reference sequence). The CDR3 region is CASSQDGTGDPYEQYF. The CDR3 nucleotides read TGTGCCAGCAGCCAAGACGGGACAGGGGACCCCTACGAGCAGTACTTC.

The chain recombines TRBV20-1 with TRBJ2-7; 9 nucleotides line up with TRBD2. The germline V gene encodes CDR1 DFQATT and CDR2 SNEGSKA (reference sequence). The CDR3 is 16 residues long. V gave up 5 bases and J gave up 4 bases; unmatched junction bases: 15. Here the CDR3 reads CSAGLVAGEFGYEQYF. CDR3 in DNA: TGCAGTGCTGGATTGGTAGCGGGGGAGTTCGGGTACGAGCAGTACTTC.

The gene calls are TRBV20-1 and TRBJ2-1, with D possibly being TRBD1 or TRBD2 (6 bases each). Between the trimmed V and J ends, which lost 0 bases and 12 bases, there was a span of 18 bases. The V gene's germline CDR1 is DFQATT and CDR2 SNEGSKA (reference sequence). The CDR3 contains 14 residues. CDR3 sequence: CSARDGGDFRGQFF. The CDR3 nucleotides are TGCAGTGCTAGAGATGGAGGGGACTTCAGGGGGCAGTTCTTC.

V is TRBV11-1 and J is TRBJ2-5, with a possible D match to TRBD2 (6 bases). The germline V and J ends were trimmed by 4 bases and 2 bases, with 11 bases remaining between them. CDR1 and CDR2 from the germline V gene are SGHAT and FQDESV (reference sequence). The CDR3 length is 14 residues. The DNA for the CDR3 is TGTGCCAGCAGCTCCAGGACTATACAAGAGACCCAGTACTTC. Translation: CASSSRTIQETQYF. Full variable domain (outside the CDR3, taken from reference TRBV11-1 and TRBJ2-5): EAEVAQSPRYKITEKSQAVAFWCDPISGHATLYWYRQILGQGPELLVQFQDESVVDDSQLPKDRFSAERLKGVDSTLKIQPAELGDSAMYLCASSSRTIQETQYFGPGTRLLVL.

The chain employs TRBV6-1 and TRBJ1-1, with 7 bases lining up with TRBD1. Germline loops: CDR1 MNHNS, CDR2 SASEGT. This CDR3 is built from 15 residues. Trimming took 3 bases from V and 1 from J; bases not matched to a gene: 5. In nucleotides, the CDR3 is TGTGCCAGCAGTGATAACAGGGGAGGGAACACTGAAGCTTTCTTT. This gives the protein CASSDNRGGNTEAFF.

Only a few counts were recorded for this clonotype. The J gene is TRBJ1-2, the V gene TRBV2; D gene unclear. This CDR3 has 15 amino acids. Trimming stripped 5 bases from V and 0 bases from J, with 13 bases between. The germline gives CDR1 SNHLY, CDR2 FYNNEI. The CDR3 DNA is TGTGCCAGCAGTCAAAGCGGGCATTCTAACTATGGCTACACCTTC. Amino acids: CASSQSGHSNYGYTF.

This clonotype has just one count. The chain links TRBV7-2 to TRBJ2-7, with a tentative D call TRBD2 (5 bases). The end of the DNA aligns better with TRBJ2-5, so the J call may be wrong. CDR1 is SGHTA and CDR2 is FQGNSA in the germline V gene. The CDR3 totals 15 residues. Here the CDR3 DNA reads TGTGCCAGCAGCTCCGGCCGGGGTCGAATCGAGACCCAGTACTTC. It codes for CASSSGRGRIETQYF.

The chain couples TRBV14 to TRBJ1-2; D perhaps matches TRBD1 (6 bases). The CDR3 consists of 16 residues. V lost 1 base to trimming and J lost 0 bases, with 12 bases between them. Germline CDR1 reads SGHDN; CDR2 reads FVKESK. CDR3 loop: CASSQVGGAPNYGYTF. In nucleotides, the CDR3 is TGTGCCAGCAGCCAAGTAGGGGGTGCTCCTAACTATGGCTACACCTTC.

The rearrangement uses TRBV29-1 and TRBJ2-1; the match to TRBD1 covers 10 bases. CDR3 length: 17 amino acids. Germline assignment: CDR1 SQVTM and CDR2 ANQGSEA. After removal of 5 bases from V and 5 bases from J, the junction contained 15 bases not matched to a gene. In DNA, the CDR3 is TGCAGCGTTCCGGGACAGGGGAAAATGGGGCTTGACAATGAGCAGTTCTTC. This sequence encodes CSVPGQGKMGLDNEQFF.

This rearrangement joins TRBV25-1 to TRBJ1-2, with D unresolved. The V end lost 4 bases, the J end lost 4 bases, and 10 bases lay between the germline ends. Looked up from germline, CDR1 is MGHDK and CDR2 is SYGVNS. The CDR3 length is 13 residues. The CDR3 spells CASSAGPTYGYTF. DNA for the CDR3: TGTGCCAGCAGTGCCGGACCTACCTATGGCTACACCTTC.

V and J are TRBV29-1 and TRBJ2-3, with 7 bases identical to TRBD1. The V segment lost 3 bases and the J segment 2 bases; nucleotides outside the gene matches: 5. This CDR3 is 14 amino acids long. The V gene's germline CDR1 is SQVTM and CDR2 ANQGSEA. This CDR3 reads CSVDAGGATDTQYF. The DNA of the CDR3 is TGCAGCGTTGATGCAGGGGGTGCCACAGATACGCAGTATTTT.

The chain recombines TRBV27 with TRBJ2-7; D gene ambiguous. Germline assignment: CDR1 MNHEY and CDR2 SMNVEV (reference sequence). This CDR3 is built from 16 residues. V was cut by 5 bases and J by 0 bases, with 17 bases left in between. CDR3 DNA: TGTGCCAGCAGTCTCACTCGGACCCCTAGCTCCTACGAGCAGTACTTC. Its protein is CASSLTRTPSSYEQYF.

This clonotype was recorded a few times. This chain's CDR3 is CASSSRLDSLNYEQYF. The CDR3 region has the DNA TGTGCCAGCAGCTCAAGATTGGACAGCCTTAATTACGAGCAGTACTTC. The chain combines TRBV12-3 or TRBV12-4 with TRBJ2-7; tentative D call: TRBD1 (6 bases). CDR3 size: 16 residues. V was pared by 6 bases and J by 4 bases, with 22 bases between.

Only a few counts were recorded for this clonotype. The rearrangement links TRBV29-1 to TRBJ1-2; 7 positions agree with TRBD1. CDR1 is SQVTM, CDR2 ANQGSEA, per germline. V shed 4 bases and J 5 bases; nucleotides not matched to a gene: 10. The CDR3 spans 14 residues. Here the CDR3 reads CSVVLTGRGYGYTF. As DNA, the CDR3 is TGCAGCGTTGTCTTGACCGGCAGGGGGTATGGCTACACCTTC.